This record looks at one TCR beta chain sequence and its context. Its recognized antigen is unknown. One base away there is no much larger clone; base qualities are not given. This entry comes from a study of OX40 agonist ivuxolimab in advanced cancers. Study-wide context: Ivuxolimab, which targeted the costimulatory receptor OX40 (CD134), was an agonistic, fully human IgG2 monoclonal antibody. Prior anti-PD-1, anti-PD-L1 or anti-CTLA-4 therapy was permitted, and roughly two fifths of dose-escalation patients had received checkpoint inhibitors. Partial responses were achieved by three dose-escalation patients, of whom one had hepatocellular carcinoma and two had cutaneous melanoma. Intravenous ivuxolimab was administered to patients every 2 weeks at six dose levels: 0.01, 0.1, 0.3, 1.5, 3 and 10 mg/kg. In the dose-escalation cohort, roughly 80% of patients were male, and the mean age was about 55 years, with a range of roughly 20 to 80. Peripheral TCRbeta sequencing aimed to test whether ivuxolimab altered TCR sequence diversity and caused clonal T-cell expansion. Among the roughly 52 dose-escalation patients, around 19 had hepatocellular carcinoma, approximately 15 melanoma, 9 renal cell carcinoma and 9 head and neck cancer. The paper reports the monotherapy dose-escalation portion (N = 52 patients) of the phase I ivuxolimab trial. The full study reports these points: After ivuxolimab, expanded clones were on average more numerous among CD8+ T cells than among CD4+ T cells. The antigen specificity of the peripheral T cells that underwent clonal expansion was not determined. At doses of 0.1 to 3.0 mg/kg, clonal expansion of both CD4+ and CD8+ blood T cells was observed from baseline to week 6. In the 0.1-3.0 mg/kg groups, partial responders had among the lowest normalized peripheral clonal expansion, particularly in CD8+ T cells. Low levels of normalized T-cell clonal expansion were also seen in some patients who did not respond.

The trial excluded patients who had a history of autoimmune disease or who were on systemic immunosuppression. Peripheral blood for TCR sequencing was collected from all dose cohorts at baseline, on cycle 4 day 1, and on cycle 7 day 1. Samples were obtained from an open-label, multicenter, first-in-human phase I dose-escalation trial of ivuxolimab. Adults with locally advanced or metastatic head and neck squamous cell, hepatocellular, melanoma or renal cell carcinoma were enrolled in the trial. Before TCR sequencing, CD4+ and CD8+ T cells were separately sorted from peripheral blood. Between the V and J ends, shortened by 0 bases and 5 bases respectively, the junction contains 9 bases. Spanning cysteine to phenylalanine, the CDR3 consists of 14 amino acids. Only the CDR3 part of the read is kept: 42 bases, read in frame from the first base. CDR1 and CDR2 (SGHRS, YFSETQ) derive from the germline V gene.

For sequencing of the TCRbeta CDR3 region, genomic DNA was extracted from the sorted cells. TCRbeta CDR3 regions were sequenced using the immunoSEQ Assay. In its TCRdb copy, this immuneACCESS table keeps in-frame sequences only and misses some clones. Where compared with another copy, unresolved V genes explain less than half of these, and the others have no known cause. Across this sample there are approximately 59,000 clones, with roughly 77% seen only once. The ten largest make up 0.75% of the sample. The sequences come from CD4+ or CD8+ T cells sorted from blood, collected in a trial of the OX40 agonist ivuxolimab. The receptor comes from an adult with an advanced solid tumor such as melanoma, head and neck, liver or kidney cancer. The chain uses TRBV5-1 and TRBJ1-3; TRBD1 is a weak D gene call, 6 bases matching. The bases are TGCGCCAGCAGCTTGGGGGGGCAGAGAAACACCATATATTTT. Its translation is CASSLGGQRNTIYF.